This TCR beta chain was sequenced in a study of CD8 T cells in Susac syndrome. After extraction with the RNeasy kit, about 0.45 to 1 ug of the RNA was reverse transcribed using random hexamers. Coverage of TCR beta CDR3 amplification by immunoSEQ multiplex PCR extended to 54 Vbeta and 13 Jbeta. MiXCR, run by TCRdb on the immunoSEQ multiplex PCR reads, gives a single entry per CDR3 protein. The sample holds roughly 180,000 distinct CDR3 sequences; about 94% are singletons and the top ten take 0.09% to 0.095%. TCR beta sequencing covered blood CD8+ and CD4+ T cells. The authors negatively isolated CD8+ and CD4+ T cells and FACS-enriched TEMRA cells. Germline V CDR1 and CDR2: WSHSY, SAAADI. The germline V and J ends were trimmed by 4 bases and 5 bases, with 12 bases remaining between them. The CDR3 is 14 residues long.

This sequence was found in a human donor with multiple sclerosis. This sequence joins TRBV10-2 and TRBJ1-5; D perhaps matches TRBD1 (5 bases). The sample comprised CD4+ T cells from PBMCs. The CDR3 reads CASSVSGVDQPQHF. As DNA, the CDR3 is TGCGCCAGCAGTGTGTCGGGGGTGGATCAGCCCCAGCATTTT.